This TCR beta chain was documented in a study of blood T cells in healthy people across ages. The authors ran a second PCR of roughly 6 to 12 cycles using a sample-barcoded 5' primer and a J-beta primer mix. MiXCR was run by TCRdb on the 5' RACE reads, yielding one entry per CDR3 protein. The table records about 720,000 distinct CDR3 sequences, about a fifth of them present only once. With 5 bases clipped from V and 6 bases from J, the junction kept 8 bases outside the gene matches. The CDR3 contains 15 residues. CDR1 and CDR2 from the germline V gene are SGHTA and FQGNSA. This clonotype was sampled from a man between 65 and 80 years old in good health. The sequenced sample consisted of blood. The V call is TRBV7-2, the J call TRBJ2-4, with 9 bases identical to TRBD1. The CDR3 is CASSRSGQGTNIQYF. The CDR3 coding sequence is TGTGCCAGCAGCCGATCAGGACAGGGGACAAACATTCAGTACTTC.